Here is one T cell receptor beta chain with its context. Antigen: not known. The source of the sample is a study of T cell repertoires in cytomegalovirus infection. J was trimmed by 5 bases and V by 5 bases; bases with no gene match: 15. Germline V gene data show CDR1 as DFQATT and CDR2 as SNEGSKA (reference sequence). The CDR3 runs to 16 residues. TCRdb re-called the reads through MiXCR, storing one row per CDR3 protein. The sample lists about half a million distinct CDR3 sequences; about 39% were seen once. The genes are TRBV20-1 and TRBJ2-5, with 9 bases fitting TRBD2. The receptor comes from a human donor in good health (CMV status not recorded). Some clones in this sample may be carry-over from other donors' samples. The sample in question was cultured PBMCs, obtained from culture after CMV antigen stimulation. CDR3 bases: TGCAGTGCTGAGAGGGCGCGCGGGAGGGCTGCGGAGACCCAGTACTTC. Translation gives CSAERARGRAAETQYF.